These 10 T cell receptor beta chains came from one sample sequenced in a study of blood T cell repertoires in COVID-19. TCRdb keeps only in-frame clones here, not all; method: immunoSEQ multiplex PCR. This table holds 100,000 or so clones, approximately 83% found once. The sample was PBMCs or T cells enriched from blood (not recorded which). The source is a woman aged 45-60 years who had recovered from COVID-19.

The rearrangement links TRBV12-3 or TRBV12-4 to TRBJ2-3; 8 bases agree with TRBD2. The ends lost 2 bases at V and 7 bases at J; junction bases unmatched: 2. The CDR3 consists of 13 residues. CDR3 amino acids: CASSLTSGYTQYF. CDR3 bases: TGTGCCAGCAGTTTAACTAGCGGTTATACGCAGTATTTT.

The J gene is TRBJ1-1, the V gene TRBV7-3; D not resolved. Germline lookup yields CDR1 SGHTA and CDR2 FQGTGA. This CDR3 comprises 14 residues. Trimming left V 1 base short and J 0 bases short, with 6 bases between. In DNA, the CDR3 is TGTGCCAGCAGCTTAAACGGGTTGAACACTGAAGCTTTCTTT. It translates to CASSLNGLNTEAFF.

This chain joins TRBV12-5 and TRBJ2-2, with a possible D match to TRBD2 (5 bases). V was shortened by 1 base and J by 5 bases, with 8 bases between the two germline ends. The CDR3 is made up of 14 amino acids. The germline V gene encodes CDR1 LGHNT and CDR2 FRNRAP. CDR3 amino acids: CASGLAGGTGELFF. The CDR3 nucleotides read TGTGCTAGTGGTTTGGCCGGAGGAACCGGGGAGCTGTTTTTT. Combining the CDR3 with reference TRBV12-5 and TRBJ2-2 gives the whole variable domain DARVTQTPRHKVTEMGQEVTMRCQPILGHNTVFWYRQTMMQGLELLAYFRNRAPLDDSGMPKDRFSAEMPDATLATLKIQPSEPRDSAVYFCASGLAGGTGELFFGEGSRLTVL.

CDR3 sequence: CAIRDRGQETQYF. The CDR3 DNA follows: TGTGCCATCAGAGACAGGGGACAAGAGACCCAGTACTTC. The chain has TRBV10-3 and TRBJ2-5; 8 nucleotides match TRBD1. The V and J ends lost 6 bases and 2 bases, in that order; junction bases with no gene match: 2. The CDR3 consists of 13 residues. In germline, CDR1 is ENHRY, CDR2 SYGVKD.

In its sample, this clone was seen once. The chain uses TRBV12-3 or TRBV12-4 and TRBJ1-1; no firm D call. The CDR3 loop spans 13 amino acids. V lost 5 bases and J 8 bases, leaving 15 bases between the germline ends. The CDR3 nucleotides are TGTGCCAGCAGTCCGCTAAAAACGGGAGAAGCTTTCTTT. As protein: CASSPLKTGEAFF.

The chain couples TRBV27 to TRBJ2-2; TRBD2 might be the D (5 bases). In germline, CDR1 is MNHEY, CDR2 SMNVEV (reference sequence). This CDR3 has 14 residues. V gave up 8 bases and J gave up 1 base, with 11 bases separating them. The CDR3, as DNA: TGTGCCAGCGCCGACGGACTGAACACCGGGGAGCTGTTTTTT. Translating gives CASADGLNTGELFF.

This clone has just a few counts. The chain links TRBV7-3 to TRBJ2-5; TRBD1 matches at 7 bases. The CDR3 has 14 residues. V lost 0 bases to trimming and J lost 3 bases; unmatched junction nucleotides: 1. CDR1 and CDR2 from the germline V gene are SGHTA and FQGTGA. In DNA, the CDR3 is TGTGCCAGCAGCTTAACCGGGACAGAAGAGACCCAGTACTTC. Protein: CASSLTGTEETQYF.

Here the CDR3 reads CSASLPGPWEQFF. In DNA, the CDR3 is TGCAGTGCTAGTTTACCGGGTCCTTGGGAGCAGTTCTTC. The J gene is TRBJ2-1, the V gene TRBV20-1, with unresolved D. V lost 3 bases, J lost 10 bases, and 16 bases lay in between. The CDR3 is 13 amino acids. CDR1 DFQATT and CDR2 SNEGSKA come from the germline V gene (reference sequence).

The chain combines TRBV28 with TRBJ1-2; TRBD1 matches 7 bases. Germline CDR1 and CDR2: MDHEN and SYDVKM. This CDR3 spans 13 amino acids. After removal of 2 bases from V and 7 bases from J, the junction contained 4 bases not matched to a gene. The CDR3 coding sequence is TGTGCCAGCAGTTTAACGGGACAGTCTGGCTACACCTTC. Encoded protein: CASSLTGQSGYTF.

CDR3 bases: TGTGCCAGCAGCTTAGGTCTGCCAGGCATCTCCTACGAGCAGTACTTC. This sequence encodes CASSLGLPGISYEQYF. The chain combines TRBV7-2 with TRBJ2-7; D gene ambiguous. The CDR3 spans 16 residues. The V end lost 1 base, the J end lost 0 bases, and 13 bases lay between the germline ends. Germline V gene lookup returns CDR1 SGHTA and CDR2 FQGNSA.